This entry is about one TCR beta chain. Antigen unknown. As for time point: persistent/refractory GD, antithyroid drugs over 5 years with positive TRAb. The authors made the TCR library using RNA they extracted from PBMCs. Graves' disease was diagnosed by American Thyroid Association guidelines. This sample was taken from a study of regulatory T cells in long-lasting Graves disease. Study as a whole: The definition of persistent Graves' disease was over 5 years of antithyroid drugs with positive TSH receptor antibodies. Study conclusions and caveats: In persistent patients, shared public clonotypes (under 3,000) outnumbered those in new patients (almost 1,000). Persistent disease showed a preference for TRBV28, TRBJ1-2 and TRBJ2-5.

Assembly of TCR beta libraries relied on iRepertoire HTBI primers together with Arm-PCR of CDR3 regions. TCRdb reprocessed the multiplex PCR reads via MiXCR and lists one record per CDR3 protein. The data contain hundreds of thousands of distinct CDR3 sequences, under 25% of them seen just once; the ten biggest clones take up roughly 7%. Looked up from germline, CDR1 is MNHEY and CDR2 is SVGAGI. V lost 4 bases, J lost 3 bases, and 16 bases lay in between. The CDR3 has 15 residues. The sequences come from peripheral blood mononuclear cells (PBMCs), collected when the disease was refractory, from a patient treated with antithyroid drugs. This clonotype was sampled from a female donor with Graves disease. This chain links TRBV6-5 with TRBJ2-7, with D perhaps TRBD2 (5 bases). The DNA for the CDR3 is TGTGCCAGCAGTTTAGTAGGACTGCGCTTCTACGAGCAGTACTTC. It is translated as CASSLVGLRFYEQYF.